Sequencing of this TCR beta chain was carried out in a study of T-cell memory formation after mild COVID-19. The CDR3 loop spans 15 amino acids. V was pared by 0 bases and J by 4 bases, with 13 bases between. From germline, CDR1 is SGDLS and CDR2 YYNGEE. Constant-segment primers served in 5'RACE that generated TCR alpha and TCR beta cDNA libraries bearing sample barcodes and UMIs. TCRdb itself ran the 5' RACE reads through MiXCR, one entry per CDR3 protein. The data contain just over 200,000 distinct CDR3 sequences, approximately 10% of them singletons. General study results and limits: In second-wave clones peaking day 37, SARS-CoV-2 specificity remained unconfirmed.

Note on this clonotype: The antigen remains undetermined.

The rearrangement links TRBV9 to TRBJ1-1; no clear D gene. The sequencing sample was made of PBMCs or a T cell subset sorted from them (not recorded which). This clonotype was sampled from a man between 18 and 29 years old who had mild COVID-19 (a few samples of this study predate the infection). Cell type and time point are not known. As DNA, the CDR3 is TGTGCCAGCAGCGTAGGGAGGGTCGAGGCCACTGAAGCTTTCTTT. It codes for CASSVGRVEATEAFF.